Below are 13 T cell receptor beta chains sequenced from a single sample in a study of OX40 agonist ivuxolimab in advanced cancers. Only in-frame clones appear in the TCRdb table, and some are missing; sequencing was by immunoSEQ multiplex PCR. The data hold tens of thousands of clones, with around 90% observed a single time. Sample: CD4+ or CD8+ T cells sorted from blood, taken in a trial of the OX40 agonist ivuxolimab. All receptors derive from an adult with an advanced solid tumor such as melanoma, head and neck, liver or kidney cancer.

J is TRBJ1-5 and V is TRBV5-6, with a tentative D call TRBD1 (6 bases). The CDR3 covers 15 residues. V lost 2 bases to trimming and J lost 6 bases, with 15 bases between them. Germline lookup yields CDR1 SGHDT and CDR2 YYEEEE. CDR3 nucleotide sequence: TGTGCCAGCAGCTTCGGGCAGGGGCTTAGTCAGCCCCAGCATTTT. This codes for CASSFGQGLSQPQHF. The variable domain in full, completed from reference TRBV5-6 and TRBJ1-5, reads DAGVTQSPTHLIKTRGQQVTLRCSPKSGHDTVSWYQQALGQGPQFIFQYYEEEERQRGNFPDRFSGHQFPNYSSELNVNALLLGDSALYLCASSFGQGLSQPQHFGDGTRLSIL.

This clone counts as medium-sized (0.01 to 0.1%). This sequence joins TRBV2 and TRBJ1-3, with D possibly being TRBD1 (5 bases). The germline V gene encodes CDR1 SNHLY and CDR2 FYNNEI. V was shortened by 6 bases and J by 0 bases, with 12 bases between the two germline ends. This CDR3 region has 15 residues. The CDR3 nucleotides read TGTGCCAGCAGCGATGGGACGGCCTCTGGAAACACCATATATTTT. Translating it yields CASSDGTASGNTIYF.

V and J are TRBV19 and TRBJ1-2, with 9 bases identical to TRBD1. Germline CDR1 LNHDA, CDR2 SQIVND (reference sequence). The junction had 3 bases not matched to a gene; V was cut back by 9 bases and J by 4 bases. The CDR3 is made up of 12 amino acids. The CDR3 sequence: CASGQGSYGYTF. CDR3 nucleotides: TGTGCCAGCGGACAGGGGAGCTATGGCTACACCTTC.

The chain has TRBV19 and TRBJ2-3, with 9 bases lining up with TRBD1. CDR3 length: 18 amino acids. With 0 bases clipped from V and 4 bases from J, the junction kept 11 bases outside the gene matches. In germline, CDR1 is LNHDA, CDR2 SQIVND (reference sequence). The CDR3, as DNA: TGTGCCAGTAGTATAGACGGGACCGGGACAGGGAATGCAGATACGCAGTATTTT. Translated, it gives CASSIDGTGTGNADTQYF.

The V call is TRBV11-1, the J call TRBJ2-7; 8 nucleotides line up with TRBD1. With 5 bases clipped from V and 5 bases from J, the junction kept 5 bases outside the gene matches. This CDR3 comprises 13 residues. CDR1 and CDR2 (germline): SGHAT, FQDESV (reference sequence). CDR3 in DNA: TGTGCCAGCAGCCACGACAGGGGCCACGAGCAGTACTTC. Its protein product is CASSHDRGHEQYF.

This sequence joins TRBV5-1 and TRBJ2-7; D is perhaps TRBD1 (5 bases). V was cut by 4 bases and J by 3 bases, with 11 bases left in between. Germline CDR1 is SGHRS and CDR2 is YFSETQ. The CDR3 runs 13 residues. The CDR3 DNA sequence: TGCGCCAGCAGCCCTCAGGGATTCTACGAGCAGTACTTC. Amino acid sequence: CASSPQGFYEQYF.

The chain has TRBV5-5 and TRBJ2-1, with TRBD2 matching 7 bases. Trimming cost V 4 bases and J 10 bases; bases outside gene matches: 5. The CDR3 has 12 amino acids. Germline-derived CDR1 and CDR2 are SGHKS and YYEKEE (reference sequence). The CDR3 DNA is TGTGCCAGCAGCCCGGGGGGATTCGAGCAGTTCTTC. Its protein is CASSPGGFEQFF.

In this sample, this clone turned up once. V and J are TRBV27 and TRBJ2-2; D might be TRBD1 (5 bases). CDR3 size: 13 residues. V was clipped by 6 bases and J by 0 bases, with 5 bases between them. Germline loops: CDR1 MNHEY, CDR2 SMNVEV (reference sequence). CDR3: CASRGPNTGELFF. Written as DNA, the CDR3 is TGTGCCAGCAGGGGGCCGAACACCGGGGAGCTGTTTTTT.

V usage is TRBV5-6 and J usage is TRBJ2-3, with 10 bases aligning to TRBD1. J was trimmed by 3 bases and V by 3 bases; bases with no gene match: 7. Per the germline V gene, CDR1 is SGHDT and CDR2 is YYEEEE. The CDR3 spans 16 residues. The CDR3 sequence: CASSSDGTGETDTQYF. For the CDR3, the DNA is TGTGCCAGCAGCTCAGACGGGACAGGGGAAACAGATACGCAGTATTTT.

The chain uses TRBV9 and TRBJ1-6, with D possibly being TRBD1 (5 bases). This CDR3 spans 15 amino acids. Germline V gene lookup returns CDR1 SGDLS and CDR2 YYNGEE. V was pared by 5 bases and J by 6 bases, with 15 bases between. The DNA for the CDR3 is TGTGCCAGCAGTCCTCAGGGAAATAGTAATTCACCCCTCCACTTT. Residues: CASSPQGNSNSPLHF.

This chain links TRBV6-4 with TRBJ1-2; weak D call: TRBD1 (5 bases). V dropped 3 bases and J dropped 10 bases, with 15 bases sitting between them. CDR3 length: 13 amino acids. CDR1 and CDR2 (germline): MRHNA, SNTAGT. CDR3 coding DNA: TGTGCCAGCAGTGATGGGACCTCTGGTGACTACACCTTC. Encoded protein: CASSDGTSGDYTF.

The chain links TRBV19 to TRBJ1-2; no reliable D call. Trimming stripped 0 bases from V and 4 bases from J, with 12 bases between. Per germline, CDR1 LNHDA and CDR2 SQIVND (reference sequence). The CDR3 contains 15 residues. The CDR3 nucleotides read TGTGCCAGTAGTATAGATTTTTCCCCGCGCTATGGCTACACCTTC. This codes for CASSIDFSPRYGYTF.

The V and J genes are TRBV5-6 and TRBJ2-3; D is perhaps TRBD1 or TRBD2 (5 bases each). This CDR3 region has 13 residues. Germline CDR1 is SGHDT and CDR2 is YYEEEE. With 0 bases removed from V and 4 bases from J, the gap between germline ends came to 6 bases. DNA for the CDR3: TGTGCCAGCAGCTTGGGGGACGCAGATACGCAGTATTTT. Residues: CASSLGDADTQYF.